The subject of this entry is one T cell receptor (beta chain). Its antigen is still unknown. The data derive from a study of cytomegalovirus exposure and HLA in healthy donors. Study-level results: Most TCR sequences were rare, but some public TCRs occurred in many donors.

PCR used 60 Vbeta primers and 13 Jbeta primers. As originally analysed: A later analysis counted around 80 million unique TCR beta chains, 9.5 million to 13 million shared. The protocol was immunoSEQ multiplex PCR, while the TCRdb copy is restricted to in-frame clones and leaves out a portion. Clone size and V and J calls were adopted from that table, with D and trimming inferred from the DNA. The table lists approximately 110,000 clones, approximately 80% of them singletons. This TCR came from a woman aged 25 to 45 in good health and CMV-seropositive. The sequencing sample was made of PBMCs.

CDR3 coding DNA: TGTGCCAGCAGCGTCGGACAGGGGGCTTCCTATAATTCACCCCTCCACTTT. Translating gives CASSVGQGASYNSPLHF. The J gene is TRBJ1-6, the V gene TRBV9; 11 bases are a match to TRBD1. The CDR3 is 17 residues long. From germline, CDR1 is SGDLS and CDR2 YYNGEE. J gave up 1 base and V 2 bases, and 2 bases lay outside the gene matches.